Shown below are 21 T cell receptor beta chains from a single sample sequenced in a study of shared clonotypes between healthy human individuals. Some clones are missing from TCRdb's copy, which holds only in-frame ones; the method was immunoSEQ multiplex PCR. The sample records fewer than 1.6 million clones, 97% to 99% being singletons. What was sequenced was naive CD4+ T cells sorted from blood. Stated subset: CD45RA+ positively selected. The receptors were sampled from a man aged 30 to 45 in good health.

The rearrangement uses TRBV7-9 and TRBJ2-1; 11 bases agree with TRBD2. Germline CDR1 and CDR2: SEHNR and FQNEAQ (reference sequence). The CDR3 runs to 16 residues. J was trimmed by 5 bases and V by 5 bases; bases with no gene match: 8. In DNA form, the CDR3 reads TGTGCCAGCAGCGCCACCCGGGGACTAGCGGACAATGAGCAGTTCTTC. Its protein is CASSATRGLADNEQFF.

V and J are TRBV5-1 and TRBJ2-1; D remains ambiguous. V gave up 4 bases and J gave up 7 bases, with 18 bases separating them. The CDR3 contains 15 residues. The germline V gene encodes CDR1 SGHRS and CDR2 YFSETQ. The CDR3 spells CASSVELPSRNEQFF. The CDR3 DNA reads TGCGCCAGCAGCGTAGAGCTTCCATCTCGAAATGAGCAGTTCTTC. Drawing the rest from reference TRBV5-1 and TRBJ2-1, the complete variable domain is KAGVTQTPRYLIKTRGQQVTLSCSPISGHRSVSWYQQTPGQGLQFLFEYFSETQRNKGNFPGRFSGRQFSNSRSEMNVSTLELGDSALYLCASSVELPSRNEQFFGPGTRLTVL.

V usage is TRBV6-6 and J usage is TRBJ2-7; D may correspond to TRBD1 or TRBD2 (6 bases each). Germline values: CDR1 MNHNY, CDR2 SVGAGI (reference sequence). With 0 bases removed from V and 6 bases from J, the gap between germline ends came to 15 bases. The CDR3 covers 15 residues. CDR3 bases: TGTGCCAGCAGTTACTCGTGGGACTCGGGGGCCGAGCAGTACTTC. It codes for CASSYSWDSGAEQYF.

This clone has more than one count but fewer than ten. V and J are TRBV7-3 and TRBJ2-2, with D tentatively TRBD1 (6 bases). The CDR3 is made up of 12 amino acids. Germline V gene sequence: CDR1 SGHTA, CDR2 FQGTGA. Between the trimmed V and J ends, which lost 2 bases and 8 bases, there was a span of 6 bases. The CDR3 sequence: CASSLGQGELFF. CDR3 nucleotides: TGTGCCAGCAGCTTAGGACAGGGGGAGCTGTTTTTT.

V and J are TRBV2 and TRBJ1-2, with unresolved D. In germline, CDR1 is SNHLY, CDR2 FYNNEI. V lost 6 bases and J lost 7, with 12 bases in between. The CDR3 is 12 amino acids. The CDR3 is CASSGPDGGYTF. The CDR3 coding sequence is TGTGCCAGCAGCGGACCGGACGGTGGCTACACCTTC.

The gene calls are TRBV5-6 and TRBJ2-7, with D perhaps given as TRBD1 or TRBD2 (5 bases each). Trimming left V 4 bases short and J 3 bases short, with 14 bases between. The germline V gene encodes CDR1 SGHDT and CDR2 YYEEEE. The CDR3 runs to 14 residues. CDR3 sequence: CASSVPGRNYEQYF. In nucleotides, the CDR3 is TGTGCCAGCAGCGTTCCGGGACGGAACTACGAGCAGTACTTC.

V usage is TRBV18 and J usage is TRBJ2-7; maybe TRBD1 (6 bases). The CDR3 runs to 16 residues. Per germline, CDR1 KGHSH and CDR2 LQKENI. V lost 3 bases and J lost 4, with 19 bases in between. In DNA, the CDR3 is TGTGCCAGCTCACCGATCGCAGGGGTTGTGAATTACGAGCAGTACTTC. Translation: CASSPIAGVVNYEQYF.

This clone was seen only once. The chain recombines TRBV7-9 with TRBJ2-3, with 10 bases lining up with TRBD2. Germline V gives CDR1 SEHNR, CDR2 FQNEAQ (reference sequence). CDR3 length: 14 amino acids. The V and J ends lost 6 bases and 7 bases, in that order; junction bases with no gene match: 7. DNA for the CDR3: TGTGCCAGCAGTCCTAGCGGGGGCCCGTATACGCAGTATTTT. Its translation is CASSPSGGPYTQYF.

This clone came up once. The rearrangement links TRBV15 to TRBJ1-1; D remains unclear. The CDR3 is made up of 14 amino acids. Germline-derived CDR1 and CDR2 are LNHNV and YYDKDF (reference sequence). The V end lost 6 bases, the J end lost 4 bases, and 15 bases lay between the germline ends. CDR3 DNA sequence: TGTGCCACCAGTAATTTTGCGGGGTCCACTGAAGCTTTCTTT. The encoded protein is CATSNFAGSTEAFF.

About this clone: This specimen includes other DNA sequences encoding the same CDR3. V gene TRBV6-1 combines with J gene TRBJ1-5; unclear D gene. The CDR3 is made up of 14 amino acids. V was shortened by 0 bases and J by 4 bases, with 7 bases between the two germline ends. CDR1 and CDR2 from the germline V gene are MNHNS and SASEGT. The DNA for the CDR3 is TGTGCCAGCAGTGAAGCCGGATCGAATCAGCCCCAGCATTTT. It translates to CASSEAGSNQPQHF.

The V call is TRBV29-1, the J call TRBJ2-1; 7 bases fit TRBD2. This CDR3 contains 15 residues. The junction had 11 bases not matched to a gene; V was cut back by 5 bases and J by 4 bases. Germline V gives CDR1 SQVTM, CDR2 ANQGSEA. This CDR3 reads CSVKGRLAAYNEQFF. The CDR3 DNA sequence: TGCAGCGTTAAGGGTCGTCTAGCGGCTTACAATGAGCAGTTCTTC.

Details on this clone: The sample has other DNA sequences that encode this CDR3 too. The rearrangement links TRBV7-2 to TRBJ2-2; D is uncertain. Trimming stripped 4 bases from V and 0 bases from J, with 6 bases between. Germline assignment: CDR1 SGHTA and CDR2 FQGNSA. The CDR3 contains 14 residues. CDR3 DNA sequence: TGTGCCAGCAGCTCTGGGACGAACACCGGGGAGCTGTTTTTT. Protein: CASSSGTNTGELFF. Using reference TRBV7-2 and TRBJ2-2 for the parts outside the CDR3, the full variable domain is GAGVSQSPSNKVTEKGKDVELRCDPISGHTALYWYRQSLGQGLEFLIYFQGNSAPDKSGLPSDRFSAERTGGSVSTLTIQRTQQEDSAVYLCASSSGTNTGELFFGEGSRLTVL.

V gene TRBV4-1 combines with J gene TRBJ1-5; a possible D gene is TRBD1 (5 bases). Germline loops: CDR1 MGHRA, CDR2 YSYEKL. The V end lost 0 bases, the J end lost 8 bases, and 14 bases lay between the germline ends. This CDR3 is built from 15 residues. The CDR3 nucleotides read TGCGCCAGCAGCCAAGATGGGCAGGGTGCGGAGCCCCAGCATTTT. Protein sequence: CASSQDGQGAEPQHF.

In DNA form, the CDR3 reads TGTGCCAGCAGGACTCGGACAGGGGGAATCCAGCCCCAGCATTTT. It yields the protein CASRTRTGGIQPQHF. The gene calls are TRBV28 and TRBJ1-5; 10 bases align to TRBD1. CDR3 length: 15 amino acids. The germline V gene has CDR1 MDHEN and CDR2 SYDVKM. The V gene end was trimmed by 6 bases and the J gene end by 7 bases; junction bases not matched to a gene: 9.

V usage is TRBV7-9 and J usage is TRBJ1-2; 7 bases match TRBD1. CDR3 length equals 16 residues. Trimming cost V 1 base and J 0 bases; bases outside gene matches: 5. The germline V gene encodes CDR1 SEHNR and CDR2 FQNEAQ (reference sequence). The DNA of the CDR3 is TGTGCCAGCAGCTTAGGGACAGGACAGGCTAACTATGGCTACACCTTC. The encoded protein is CASSLGTGQANYGYTF.

The rearrangement uses TRBV6-6 and TRBJ2-7; D remains unclear. V dropped 9 bases and J dropped 3 bases, with 15 bases sitting between them. Looked up from germline, CDR1 is MNHNY and CDR2 is SVGAGI (reference sequence). This CDR3 has 13 amino acids. The CDR3 region has the DNA TGTGCCAGACCTGACTCGGGCCTCTACGAGCAGTACTTC. It encodes CARPDSGLYEQYF.

The rearrangement uses TRBV2 and TRBJ1-5; D is unresolved. There are 13 residues in the CDR3. The germline V and J ends were trimmed by 3 bases and 4 bases, with 7 bases remaining between them. The germline V gene has CDR1 SNHLY and CDR2 FYNNEI. The CDR3, as DNA: TGTGCCAGCAGTGATCGGGATAATCAGCCCCAGCATTTT. It is translated as CASSDRDNQPQHF.

The gene calls are TRBV25-1 and TRBJ2-3, with 10 bases aligning to TRBD2. The CDR3 is 16 residues long. Trimming removed 5 bases from V and 6 bases from J; junction bases left unmatched: 11. The germline CDR1 and CDR2 sequences are MGHDK and SYGVNS. The chain's CDR3 is CASSKTSGKFVDTQYF. CDR3 DNA: TGTGCCAGCAGTAAAACTAGCGGGAAGTTTGTGGATACGCAGTATTTT. The full variable domain, with the rest looked up from reference TRBV25-1 and TRBJ2-3, is EADIYQTPRYLVIGTGKKITLECSQTMGHDKMYWYQQDPGMELHLIHYSYGVNSTEKGDLSSESTVSRIRTEHFPLTLESARPSHTSQYLCASSKTSGKFVDTQYFGPGTRLTVL.

The chain carries TRBV5-8 and TRBJ1-5; D might be TRBD1 (5 bases). CDR1 and CDR2 from the germline V gene are SGHTS and YDEGEE. The CDR3 length is 16 residues. V lost 3 bases to trimming and J lost 6 bases, with 19 bases between them. CDR3 in DNA: TGTGCCAGCAGCTCTCGGGGGGGGATCGGCGGTCAGCCCCAGCATTTT. This sequence encodes CASSSRGGIGGQPQHF. Supplemented by reference TRBV5-8 and TRBJ1-5, the full variable domain reads EAGVTQSPTHLIKTRGQQATLRCSPISGHTSVYWYQQALGLGLQFLLWYDEGEERNRGNFPPRFSGRQFPNYSSELNVNALELEDSALYLCASSSRGGIGGQPQHFGDGTRLSIL.

The V call is TRBV9, the J call TRBJ2-1; 11 bases match TRBD2. The CDR3 totals 15 residues. Germline CDR1 and CDR2: SGDLS and YYNGEE. Trimming at V came to 3 bases and at J to 8 bases, leaving 7 bases not matched to a gene. The CDR3 nucleotides are TGTGCCAGCAGCGAGGAGCAACTAGCGGGAGATGAGCAGTTCTTC. Amino acids: CASSEEQLAGDEQFF.

The chain has TRBV14 and TRBJ2-1; D is perhaps TRBD1 or TRBD2 (5 bases each). Germline CDR1 reads SGHDN; CDR2 reads FVKESK. The CDR3 loop spans 15 amino acids. V lost 5 bases to trimming and J lost 6 bases, with 17 bases between them. The CDR3 DNA reads TGTGCCAGCAGCGCCCGGGACCTCCCCCTCAATGAGCAGTTCTTC. Residues: CASSARDLPLNEQFF.